The 9 T cell receptor beta chains below come from one sample, sequenced in a study of vaccination and CD4 T cells after COVID-19. Treatment described: approximately 9-day PBMC culture with coronavirus spike peptide pools or control peptides (ViraFEST assay). Gathering of the CD4+ T cells, from the unexposed donor, took place before the COVID-19 pandemic (2011-2018). Their antigen targets remain unknown. The assay that was used to sequence DNA from cultured CD4+ T cells was the Oncomine TCR Beta short-read assay. One entry per CDR3 protein, called by TCRdb with MiXCR from the PCR reads. The sample lists just over 550 distinct CDR3 sequences; roughly 15% were seen once. Input material: CD4+ T cells from blood, cultured in vitro. The receptor set was obtained from a human donor in good health.

By share of the sample, this clonotype is medium-sized. Written as DNA, the CDR3 is TGTGCCAGTAGTACCCCGCGCGGGGTCAACTATGGCTACACCTTC. Its protein product is CASSTPRGVNYGYTF. The rearrangement uses TRBV19 and TRBJ1-2; D unclear. Germline V gene lookup returns CDR1 LNHDA and CDR2 SQIVND (reference sequence). CDR3 length: 15 amino acids. V was shortened by 4 bases and J by 2 bases, with 14 bases between the two germline ends.

Points on this clonotype: A much larger clone is a single base away; this may be a read error. The chain has TRBV6-2 or TRBV6-3 and TRBJ1-1; 8 nucleotides align to TRBD1. The CDR3 extends over 13 amino acids. Germline V lookup: CDR1 MNHEY, CDR2 SVGEGT. The CDR3: CAGRQGPNTEAFF. CDR3 DNA: TGTGCCGGCAGACAGGGGCCGAACACTGAAGCTTTCTTT.

This clonotype qualifies as medium-sized. At one boundary the junction diverges from the germline segment, which might be a read error. In DNA, the CDR3 is TGTGCCAGCAGTATAGCGGGGGGGCCTAAGGATACGCAGTATTTT. It translates to CASSIAGGPKDTQYF. The rearrangement joins TRBV12-3 or TRBV12-4 to TRBJ2-3; 11 bases agree with TRBD2. The CDR3 totals 15 residues.

This clonotype is judged medium-sized. The rearrangement links TRBV2 to TRBJ2-2, with 7 positions matching TRBD2. This CDR3 is built from 14 residues. Looked up from germline, CDR1 is SNHLY and CDR2 is FYNNEI. V trimming: 7 bases; J trimming: 7 bases; junction bases outside the gene matches: 9. CDR3 coding DNA: TGTGCCAGCACCGGGACTACTTTTGGCGGGGAGCTGTTTTTT. It specifies CASTGTTFGGELFF.

In this sample, this clonotype turned up once. This may stem from a read error, because a much larger clone lies one nucleotide away. The rearrangement links TRBV10-3 to TRBJ2-7; D is possibly TRBD1 (6 bases). Germline V gene lookup returns CDR1 ENHRY and CDR2 SYGVKD. There are 13 residues in the CDR3. Trimming removed 9 bases from V and 6 bases from J, with 18 bases in between. The CDR3 spells CAINTGTNCEQYF. The CDR3 DNA follows: TGTGCCATTAACACCGGGACAAACTGCGAGCAGTACTTC.

This clonotype turned up a few times. The chain couples TRBV29-1 to TRBJ2-5; maybe TRBD1 (6 bases). V gave up 4 bases and J gave up 2 bases, with 11 bases separating them. The germline V gene has CDR1 SQVTM and CDR2 ANQGSEA. The CDR3 loop spans 13 amino acids. The CDR3 here is CSVAGTTQETQYF. The DNA for the CDR3 is TGCAGCGTTGCAGGGACAACTCAAGAGACCCAGTACTTC.

The chain couples TRBV6-1 to TRBJ1-1; the match to TRBD1 covers 9 bases. The germline gives CDR1 MNHNS, CDR2 SASEGT. J was trimmed by 1 base and V by 5 bases; bases with no gene match: 8. The CDR3 is made up of 16 amino acids. The CDR3 here is CASSTSPGQGNTEAFF. CDR3 DNA sequence: TGTGCCAGCAGTACCTCCCCGGGACAGGGGAACACTGAAGCTTTCTTT.

This clonotype is classed as medium-sized (0.01 to 0.1%). This sequence joins TRBV7-3 and TRBJ2-3; D not certain. V dropped 5 bases and J dropped 3 bases, with 9 bases sitting between them. Germline CDR1 and CDR2: SGHTA and FQGTGA. The CDR3 consists of 13 residues. Here the CDR3 DNA reads TGTGCCAGCAGCGAGCAATCTACAGATACGCAGTATTTT. It codes for CASSEQSTDTQYF.

This clonotype is labeled medium-sized (0.01 to 0.1%). V and J are TRBV28 and TRBJ2-7; D is perhaps TRBD1 (6 bases). Germline V gene data show CDR1 as MDHEN and CDR2 as SYDVKM. With 6 bases removed from V and 4 bases from J, the gap between germline ends came to 10 bases. The CDR3 has 12 residues. CDR3 residues: CASRQGIYEQYF. For the CDR3, the DNA is TGTGCCAGCAGGCAGGGGATATACGAGCAGTACTTC.